The clone carrying this T cell receptor beta chain was seen many times. Looked up from germline, CDR1 is SGHDT and CDR2 is YYEEEE. This CDR3 has 15 amino acids. Between the trimmed V and J ends, which lost 0 bases and 4 bases, there was a span of 13 bases. This record comes from a study of T cells in Graves' hyperthyroidism and ophthalmopathy. Stability of Graves' hyperthyroidism was defined as absent ophthalmopathy progression within 18 months. The investigators amplified TCR beta CDR3 regions from RNA transcripts. TCR CDR3 underwent first-round RT-PCR with the HTBI primer set. TCRdb itself ran the multiplex PCR reads through MiXCR, one entry per CDR3 protein. The table has over 150,000 distinct CDR3 sequences, about 15% seen once.

The V call is TRBV5-6, the J call TRBJ1-2; no firm D call. The material sequenced was blood. The receptor was isolated from a woman aged 50 to 65 with Graves' hyperthyroidism. In DNA, the CDR3 is TGTGCCAGCAGCTTGGACATGAAGTCCACCTATGGCTACACCTTC. Its translation is CASSLDMKSTYGYTF.